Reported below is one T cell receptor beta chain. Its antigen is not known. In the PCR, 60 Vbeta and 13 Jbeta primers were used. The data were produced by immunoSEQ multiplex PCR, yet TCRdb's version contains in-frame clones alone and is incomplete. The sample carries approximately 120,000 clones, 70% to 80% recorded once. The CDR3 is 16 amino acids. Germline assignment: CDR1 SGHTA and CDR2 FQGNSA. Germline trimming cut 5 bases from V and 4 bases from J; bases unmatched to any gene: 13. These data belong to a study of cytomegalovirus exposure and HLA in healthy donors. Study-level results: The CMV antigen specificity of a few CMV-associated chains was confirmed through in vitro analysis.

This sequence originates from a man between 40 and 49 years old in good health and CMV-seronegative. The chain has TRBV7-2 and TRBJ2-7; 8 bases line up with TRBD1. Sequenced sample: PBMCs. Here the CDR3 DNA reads TGTGCCAGCAGCAGAGGGGCCGGGACAGGCCTTTACGAGCAGTACTTC. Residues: CASSRGAGTGLYEQYF.